These 32 T cell receptor beta chains originate from one sample sequenced in a study of Ad26.COV2.S vaccination and SARS-CoV-2 variants listed by TCRdb under 2021. Libraries were made using the immunoSEQ multiplex PCR assay. This immuneACCESS table, as held by TCRdb, lists in-frame sequences with V and J called but not all clones. Of the missing ones, under half trace to an unresolved V gene in checked studies; the others have no known cause. Across this sample there are about half a million clones, with around 89% seen only once. The top ten hold about 1.5% of the sample. The treatment or condition label, read with the paper, signifies: 15 to 20 received Ad26.COV2.S at low or high dose, single or two shots; five or six received placebo; per-sample allocation not given. Repertoires of vaccine and placebo recipients were sequenced from samples collected on day 63 after the first injection. Sequenced material: peripheral blood, taken in a trial of Ad26.COV2.S vaccine versus placebo. These TCRs come from a person between 18 and 65 years old who received the Ad26.COV2.S COVID-19 vaccine or a placebo.

This chain uses TRBV5-5 with TRBJ2-7, with 8 nucleotides matching TRBD1. Unmatched junction bases numbered 8, after V lost 4 bases and J lost 2 bases. The CDR3 spans 15 residues. Germline V gene sequence: CDR1 SGHKS, CDR2 YYEKEE (reference sequence). Here the CDR3 DNA reads TGTGCCAGCAGCCCTACTAGGACAGGGACCTACGAGCAGTACTTC. Amino acid sequence: CASSPTRTGTYEQYF.

The V call is TRBV9, the J call TRBJ2-1; D uncertain. Germline CDR1 reads SGDLS; CDR2 reads YYNGEE. Trimming stripped 3 bases from V and 7 bases from J, with 8 bases between. The CDR3 is 12 amino acids. CDR3 sequence: CASSASSNEQFF. The DNA for the CDR3 is TGTGCCAGCAGCGCCAGTTCGAATGAGCAGTTCTTC.

The chain recombines TRBV28 with TRBJ2-7, with 10 bases that match TRBD2. The CDR3 spans 16 residues. Germline V gene data show CDR1 as MDHEN and CDR2 as SYDVKM. Trimming at V came to 4 bases and at J to 4 bases, leaving 10 bases not matched to a gene. The CDR3 nucleotides read TGTGCCAGCAGTTCATCAGCTAGCGGGAGCACTTACGAGCAGTACTTC. Amino acid sequence: CASSSSASGSTYEQYF.

This chain connects TRBV6-6 to TRBJ2-1, with 7 bases identical to TRBD2. Losses at the gene ends were 10 bases for V and 7 bases for J; bases not matched to a gene: 10. Germline loops: CDR1 MNHNY, CDR2 SVGAGI (reference sequence). The CDR3 sequence is 13 residues long. The CDR3 is CATRTSTVNEQFF. The CDR3 nucleotides are TGTGCCACCAGGACTAGTACGGTAAATGAGCAGTTCTTC.

J is TRBJ2-1 and V is TRBV14; no clear D. The germline V and J ends were trimmed by 0 bases and 1 base, with 4 bases remaining between them. Germline V lookup: CDR1 SGHDN, CDR2 FVKESK. The CDR3 spans 14 residues. CDR3 nucleotides: TGTGCCAGCAGCCAAGAGCATTCCTACAATGAGCAGTTCTTC. Amino acids: CASSQEHSYNEQFF.

The rearrangement joins TRBV7-3 to TRBJ2-1, with 8 bases lining up with TRBD2. CDR3 length equals 15 residues. Germline V lookup: CDR1 SGHTA, CDR2 FQGTGA. Trimming at V came to 5 bases and at J to 7 bases, leaving 10 bases not matched to a gene. The CDR3 DNA reads as TGTGCCAGCAGCCTCAATAGCGGGATCGGGAATGAGCAGTTCTTC. The encoded protein is CASSLNSGIGNEQFF.

The V and J genes are TRBV3-1 (or the pseudogene TRBV3-2) and TRBJ2-2; the D gene is possibly TRBD1 (6 bases). V was cut by 6 bases and J by 7 bases, with 21 bases left in between. The germline gives CDR1 LGHDT, CDR2 YNNKEL (reference sequence). This CDR3 is 16 amino acids long. DNA of the CDR3: TGTGCCAGCAGGGACCAGGGGTTCCTTGCAGACGGGGAGCTGTTTTTT. Protein sequence: CASRDQGFLADGELFF.

This chain joins TRBV6-5 and TRBJ1-5; 7 bases map to TRBD1. This CDR3 has 14 amino acids. CDR1 and CDR2 (germline): MNHEY, SVGAGI. V lost 6 bases, J lost 6 bases, and 8 bases stayed unmatched. The CDR3 spells CASSRTGPSQPQHF. Here the CDR3 DNA reads TGTGCCAGCAGCAGGACAGGTCCTAGTCAGCCCCAGCATTTT.

The CDR3 bases are TGTGCCAGCAGCTTCCGCCCCCGGGGTGGCTACACCTTC. Protein sequence: CASSFRPRGGYTF. The rearrangement uses TRBV5-8 and TRBJ1-2, with D unclear. The V gene lost 2 bases and the J gene lost 7 bases, with 12 bases spanning the gap. This CDR3 has 13 amino acids. Germline V lookup: CDR1 SGHTS, CDR2 YDEGEE.

This chain joins TRBV5-1 and TRBJ2-3, with TRBD1 matching over 11 bases. The CDR3 totals 16 residues. The J segment lost 2 bases and the V segment lost 4 bases, leaving 6 bases of the junction unmatched. Germline assignment: CDR1 SGHRS and CDR2 YFSETQ. CDR3 residues: CASSGGQGGSTDTQYF. The CDR3 region has the DNA TGCGCCAGCAGCGGGGGACAGGGGGGATCCACAGATACGCAGTATTTT.

The rearrangement links TRBV28 to TRBJ2-7; the D call may be TRBD1 or TRBD2 (5 bases each). The CDR3 loop spans 16 amino acids. V lost 5 bases, J lost 6 bases, and 23 bases lay in between. The germline gives CDR1 MDHEN, CDR2 SYDVKM. Written as DNA, the CDR3 is TGTGCCAGCAGTCCTCAGGGACCCACTCCTATTGGCGAGCAGTACTTC. Translation gives CASSPQGPTPIGEQYF.

V usage is TRBV25-1 and J usage is TRBJ1-1; 9 positions agree with TRBD1. The CDR3 totals 14 residues. The trim removed 6 bases at V and 5 bases at J, leaving 7 bases unmatched. Germline V gene lookup returns CDR1 MGHDK and CDR2 SYGVNS. In DNA form, the CDR3 reads TGTGCCAGCAGGAGGGGACAGGGAAAAACTGAAGCTTTCTTT. It specifies CASRRGQGKTEAFF.

The V call is TRBV29-1, the J call TRBJ2-3, with 7 bases matching TRBD1. The ends lost 4 bases at V and 2 bases at J; junction bases unmatched: 6. CDR1 and CDR2 from the germline V gene are SQVTM and ANQGSEA. This CDR3 spans 14 amino acids. In DNA, the CDR3 is TGCAGCGTTGGAACGGGACAGAACACAGATACGCAGTATTTT. Translating it yields CSVGTGQNTDTQYF.

The genes are TRBV5-4 and TRBJ2-2; 7 positions match TRBD1. The length of the CDR3 is 15 residues. V shed 0 bases, J shed 1 base, and the junction held 0 bases outside the gene matches. Germline CDR1 reads SGHNT; CDR2 reads YYREEE (reference sequence). In nucleotides, the CDR3 is TGTGCCAGCAGCTTGGGGACAGGGAACACCGGGGAGCTGTTTTTT. Its protein is CASSLGTGNTGELFF.

The chain couples TRBV2 to TRBJ1-6; 7 nucleotides agree with TRBD1. Looked up from germline, CDR1 is SNHLY and CDR2 is FYNNEI. This CDR3 comprises 13 residues. Germline trimming cut 7 bases from V and 10 bases from J; bases unmatched to any gene: 7. For the CDR3, the DNA is TGTGCCAGCAAGCCCGACAGGGACTCACCCCTCCACTTT. As protein: CASKPDRDSPLHF.

V gene TRBV14 combines with J gene TRBJ2-1; 8 bases line up with TRBD2. This CDR3 is 17 amino acids long. Germline V lookup: CDR1 SGHDN, CDR2 FVKESK. Trimming took 1 base from V and 6 from J; bases not matched to a gene: 11. DNA of the CDR3: TGTGCCAGCAGCCAAGTCCTAGTAGCGGGGTTAGGCAATGAGCAGTTCTTC. This encodes CASSQVLVAGLGNEQFF.

The chain uses TRBV19 and TRBJ2-7, with 9 nucleotides matching TRBD1. Per the germline V gene, CDR1 is LNHDA and CDR2 is SQIVND (reference sequence). V lost 6 bases to trimming and J lost 6 bases; unmatched junction nucleotides: 6. The CDR3 length is 13 residues. The CDR3 DNA reads TGTGCCAGTAGATCAACGACAGGGGGCGAGCAGTACTTC. As protein: CASRSTTGGEQYF.

About this clone itself: This specimen includes other DNA sequences encoding the same CDR3. V is TRBV19 and J is TRBJ1-2; TRBD1 might be the D (5 bases). There are 13 residues in the CDR3. Germline loops: CDR1 LNHDA, CDR2 SQIVND (reference sequence). V was shortened by 6 bases and J by 4 bases, with 12 bases between the two germline ends. CDR3 DNA: TGTGCCAGTAGCCGAGACAGCCTCTATGGCTACACCTTC. It translates to CASSRDSLYGYTF.

This clone was seen more than once but under ten times. CDR3 sequence: CASSAQTSGRAYEQYF. CDR3 DNA: TGTGCCAGCAGTGCCCAGACTAGCGGGAGGGCTTACGAGCAGTACTTC. V usage is TRBV6-1 and J usage is TRBJ2-7; 14 bases fit TRBD2. This CDR3 contains 16 residues. The germline CDR1 and CDR2 sequences are MNHNS and SASEGT. The V segment lost 4 bases and the J segment 4 bases; nucleotides outside the gene matches: 6.

This clone was picked up a small number of times. The chain links TRBV5-4 to TRBJ1-2; 8 bases are shared with TRBD1. The CDR3 extends over 14 amino acids. V trimming: 3 bases; J trimming: 0 bases; junction bases outside the gene matches: 1. Germline loops: CDR1 SGHNT, CDR2 YYREEE (reference sequence). The CDR3 DNA reads as TGTGCCAGCAGCTGGGGACAGGCTAACTATGGCTACACCTTC. Amino acid sequence: CASSWGQANYGYTF.

The J gene is TRBJ2-1, the V gene TRBV29-1; 8 bases are a match to TRBD1. Per the germline V gene, CDR1 is SQVTM and CDR2 is ANQGSEA. Trimming cost V 4 bases and J 1 base; bases outside gene matches: 0. CDR3 length: 13 amino acids. CDR3 in DNA: TGCAGCGTTGGGACAGGGTCCTACAATGAGCAGTTCTTC. This codes for CSVGTGSYNEQFF.

The V and J genes are TRBV21-1 and TRBJ2-6; the DNA was not used to check the table's D call, TRBD1. TRBV21-1 constitutes a pseudogene. The CDR3 covers 18 residues. This chain's CDR3 is CASSKRQGASSGANVLTF. CDR3 in DNA: TGTGCCAGCAGCAAGAGACAGGGGGCGAGCTCTGGGGCCAACGTCCTGACTTTC.

The chain couples TRBV24-1 to TRBJ2-1; the match to TRBD2 covers 10 bases. CDR1 is KGHDR, CDR2 SFDVKD, per germline. V gave up 1 base and J gave up 8 bases; unmatched junction bases: 7. The CDR3 is made up of 16 amino acids. CDR3 in amino acids: CATSDLGLAGVYEQFF. The CDR3 region has the DNA TGTGCCACCAGTGATTTAGGGCTAGCGGGAGTCTATGAGCAGTTCTTC.

The rearrangement joins TRBV6-5 to TRBJ1-2; TRBD1 is a possible D gene (6 bases). Germline V gives CDR1 MNHEY, CDR2 SVGAGI. The CDR3 totals 13 residues. V was clipped by 7 bases and J by 1 base, with 10 bases between them. CDR3 loop: CASKKGHNYGYTF. CDR3 DNA sequence: TGTGCCAGCAAGAAGGGACATAACTATGGCTACACCTTC.

The chain combines TRBV3-1 (or the pseudogene TRBV3-2) with TRBJ1-2, with unresolved D. The germline V gene encodes CDR1 LGHDT and CDR2 YNNKEL (reference sequence). V was shortened by 0 bases and J by 7 bases, with 12 bases between the two germline ends. The CDR3 runs to 14 residues. The CDR3 DNA reads as TGTGCCAGCAGCCAAGATAAAGGGTCCGGTGGCTACACCTTC. Its translation is CASSQDKGSGGYTF.

This clone came up a few times. The chain is built from TRBV10-3 and TRBJ1-2, with 8 positions matching TRBD1. V shed 4 bases, J shed 6 bases, and the junction held 7 bases outside the gene matches. From germline, CDR1 is ENHRY and CDR2 SYGVKD. The CDR3 runs 14 residues. The CDR3 here is CAISGTGMVDGYTF. DNA for the CDR3: TGTGCCATCAGTGGGACAGGGATGGTCGATGGCTACACCTTC.

The V gene is TRBV5-4, the J gene TRBJ2-1; 8 positions match TRBD2. The germline CDR1 and CDR2 sequences are SGHNT and YYREEE (reference sequence). The CDR3 is made up of 15 amino acids. Trimming cost V 2 bases and J 5 bases; bases outside gene matches: 6. CDR3 protein: CASSFGGAPDNEQFF. As DNA, the CDR3 is TGTGCCAGCAGCTTCGGGGGGGCCCCAGACAATGAGCAGTTCTTC.

The chain combines TRBV19 with TRBJ2-4; D possibly corresponds to TRBD2 (6 bases). V was pared by 4 bases and J by 0 bases, with 10 bases between. This CDR3 is 15 amino acids long. Germline V gene data show CDR1 as LNHDA and CDR2 as SQIVND (reference sequence). The CDR3 coding sequence is TGTGCCAGTAGTAGGGAGGACGGAGCCAAAAACATTCAGTACTTC. This translates into CASSREDGAKNIQYF.

This clone came up a few times. This sequence joins TRBV7-9 and TRBJ1-1, with D unclear. V was shortened by 4 bases and J by 1 base, with 7 bases between the two germline ends. Per the germline V gene, CDR1 is SEHNR and CDR2 is FQNEAQ (reference sequence). CDR3 length: 13 residues. The CDR3 nucleotides read TGTGCCAGCAGCTGGGCCTCGAACACTGAAGCTTTCTTT. Its translation is CASSWASNTEAFF.

The rearrangement uses TRBV7-8 and TRBJ1-5, with D unresolved. The CDR3 is made up of 15 amino acids. Germline CDR1 and CDR2: SGHVS and FQNEAQ. Trimming took off 3 bases at V and 0 bases at J, with 9 bases between the two ends. This chain's CDR3 is CASSFDINSNQPQHF. Here the CDR3 DNA reads TGTGCCAGCAGCTTCGACATCAATAGCAATCAGCCCCAGCATTTT.

The genes are TRBV18 and TRBJ2-6; no reliable D call. Trimming pared 0 bases from V and 1 base from J, leaving 10 bases between. CDR1 is KGHSH, CDR2 LQKENI, per germline. The CDR3 spans 17 residues. CDR3 region: CASSPPGLVSGANVLTF. The CDR3 coding sequence is TGTGCCAGCTCACCACCAGGCTTAGTATCTGGGGCCAACGTCCTGACTTTC.

V and J are TRBV27 and TRBJ2-7, with 9 bases aligning to TRBD2. The CDR3 extends over 15 amino acids. Germline-derived CDR1 and CDR2 are MNHEY and SMNVEV (reference sequence). V gave up 4 bases and J gave up 4 bases; unmatched junction bases: 8. The CDR3 coding sequence is TGTGCCAGCAGTTCTAGCGGGATTCTTACTTACGAGCAGTACTTC. Protein sequence: CASSSSGILTYEQYF.